These 26 T cell receptor beta chains were all obtained from the same sample, sequenced in a study of cytomegalovirus exposure and HLA in healthy donors. 60 Vbeta and 13 Jbeta primers were used in PCR. Profiling relied on immunoSEQ multiplex PCR, and the TCRdb table lists in-frame clones only, not all of them. The sample consists of about 130,000 clones, over 70% of them appearing once. What was sequenced was PBMCs. All receptors derive from a man aged 40-55 years in good health and CMV-seronegative.

In this sample, this clone turned up a few times. This chain uses TRBV6-1 with TRBJ1-5; no firm D call. The V gene's germline CDR1 is MNHNS and CDR2 SASEGT. The CDR3 runs to 15 residues. Trimming pared 7 bases from V and 0 bases from J, leaving 13 bases between. The CDR3 DNA reads as TGTGCCAGCATGCTCGGGGTCTATAGCAATCAGCCCCAGCATTTT. This codes for CASMLGVYSNQPQHF.

The chain employs TRBV6-5 and TRBJ1-6; TRBD1 aligns across 7 bases. Germline values: CDR1 MNHEY, CDR2 SVGAGI. This CDR3 has 13 residues. Losses at the gene ends were 6 bases for V and 10 bases for J; bases not matched to a gene: 6. CDR3 coding DNA: TGTGCCAGCAGGACAGGGCCCGGATCACCCCTCCACTTT. Its protein is CASRTGPGSPLHF.

The chain recombines TRBV5-1 with TRBJ2-7; tentative D call: TRBD1 (6 bases). CDR1 SGHRS and CDR2 YFSETQ come from the germline V gene. The CDR3 runs to 16 residues. With 4 bases removed from V and 5 bases from J, the gap between germline ends came to 22 bases. CDR3 bases: TGCGCCAGCAGCCTGGGGCCTTCGGCAGGGGAAAACGAGCAGTACTTC. It yields the protein CASSLGPSAGENEQYF.

The V and J genes are TRBV6-5 and TRBJ1-3; D unresolved. Trimming removed 3 bases at V and 0 bases at J, with 9 bases between. The CDR3 extends over 15 amino acids. Germline loops: CDR1 MNHEY, CDR2 SVGAGI. This chain's CDR3 is CASSYTADSGNTIYF. The CDR3 DNA reads TGTGCCAGCAGTTATACGGCGGACTCTGGAAACACCATATATTTT.

The DNA of the CDR3 is TGCGCCAGCAGCTTGGTGGGGGCGCCCTACGAGCAGTACTTC. Protein sequence: CASSLVGAPYEQYF. V is TRBV5-1 and J is TRBJ2-7; possibly TRBD1 for D (6 bases). V was clipped by 0 bases and J by 2 bases, with 9 bases between them. Germline values: CDR1 SGHRS, CDR2 YFSETQ. The CDR3 has 14 amino acids.

This chain uses TRBV29-1 with TRBJ2-7; 11 nucleotides align to TRBD2. The CDR3 is made up of 14 amino acids. The junction had 6 bases not matched to a gene; V was cut back by 7 bases and J by 1 base. Germline V gene lookup returns CDR1 SQVTM and CDR2 ANQGSEA. The CDR3 loop reads CSGTGTSGSYEQYF. The CDR3 coding sequence is TGCAGCGGAACCGGGACTAGCGGTTCCTACGAGCAGTACTTC.

This clone was picked up one time. The J gene is TRBJ2-6, the V gene TRBV28, with TRBD2 matching over 7 bases. CDR1 is MDHEN, CDR2 SYDVKM, per germline. The CDR3 runs to 19 residues. V shed 10 bases and J 0 bases; nucleotides not matched to a gene: 18. The CDR3 sequence is CATSGGWQGGFSGANVLTF. DNA for the CDR3: TGTGCCACATCCGGGGGGTGGCAGGGAGGTTTCTCTGGGGCCAACGTCCTGACTTTC.

The gene calls are TRBV15 and TRBJ1-2; TRBD1 might be the D (6 bases). Germline V gives CDR1 LNHNV, CDR2 YYDKDF (reference sequence). Trimming shortened V by 5 bases and J by 3 bases, and 13 bases separated the two germline ends. The CDR3 is 14 residues long. Written as DNA, the CDR3 is TGTGCCACCAGCGGGGGTGGGGGCTACTATGGCTACACCTTC. Protein sequence: CATSGGGGYYGYTF.

This clone was observed a few times. This chain links TRBV13 with TRBJ2-7, with 12 bases fitting TRBD1. CDR3 size: 15 residues. Per germline, CDR1 PRHDT and CDR2 FYEKMQ (reference sequence). V shed 0 bases, J shed 4 bases, and the junction held 1 base outside the gene matches. The CDR3 sequence is CASSLGGQGAYEQYF. The CDR3 bases are TGTGCCAGCAGCTTAGGGGGACAGGGGGCTTACGAGCAGTACTTC. Full variable domain (rest looked up from reference TRBV13 and TRBJ2-7): AAGVIQSPRHLIKEKRETATLKCYPIPRHDTVYWYQQGPGQDPQFLISFYEKMQSDKGSIPDRFSAQQFSDYHSELNMSSLELGDSALYFCASSLGGQGAYEQYFGPGTRLTVT.

The rearrangement links TRBV6-6 to TRBJ2-5; D gene uncertain. The germline V and J ends were trimmed by 7 bases and 3 bases, with 12 bases remaining between them. The length of the CDR3 is 13 residues. Germline V lookup: CDR1 MNHNY, CDR2 SVGAGI (reference sequence). The CDR3 region has the DNA TGTGCCAGCAATTCCCGTGAGGAAGAGACCCAGTACTTC. Translation: CASNSREEETQYF.

As for this clone: At one end, the junction sequence differs from germline, possibly due to a read error. This chain links TRBV6-1 with TRBJ1-1, with 9 nucleotides matching TRBD1. CDR1 and CDR2 from the germline V gene are MNHNS and SASEGT. The CDR3 is 14 amino acids. The CDR3 here is CASREGTGRTEAFF. CDR3 in DNA: TGTGCCAGCAGAGAAGGGACAGGGCGGACTGAAGCTTTCTTT.

The genes are TRBV29-1 and TRBJ2-3; D possibly corresponds to TRBD1 (6 bases). V was clipped by 6 bases and J by 0 bases, with 13 bases between them. The CDR3 is 14 amino acids. Germline V gene data show CDR1 as SQVTM and CDR2 as ANQGSEA. CDR3 region: CSVSGQPSTDTQYF. The CDR3, as DNA: TGCAGCGTCTCAGGACAGCCTAGCACAGATACGCAGTATTTT.

This chain uses TRBV27 with TRBJ2-7; 7 bases line up with TRBD1. The V gene end was trimmed by 3 bases and the J gene end by 0 bases; junction bases not matched to a gene: 5. CDR1 and CDR2 from the germline V gene are MNHEY and SMNVEV (reference sequence). This CDR3 region has 15 residues. The CDR3 region is CASSFQGGSSYEQYF. The DNA of the CDR3 is TGTGCCAGCAGTTTCCAAGGGGGCAGCTCCTACGAGCAGTACTTC.

The chain joins TRBV19 to TRBJ1-2, with TRBD1 identical over 10 bases. The V gene's germline CDR1 is LNHDA and CDR2 SQIVND (reference sequence). Trimming removed 11 bases from V and 8 bases from J; junction bases left unmatched: 11. The CDR3 loop spans 13 amino acids. The CDR3 spells CAGHRQGAGGYTF. The DNA of the CDR3 is TGTGCCGGCCACCGACAGGGGGCGGGGGGCTACACCTTC.

This clone rates as medium-sized. The chain carries TRBV5-1 and TRBJ1-4; D not resolved. Germline CDR1 reads SGHRS; CDR2 reads YFSETQ. V dropped 3 bases and J dropped 12 bases, with 21 bases sitting between them. CDR3 length: 15 residues. This CDR3 is CASSSGLPVGDQLFF. CDR3 in DNA: TGCGCCAGCAGCTCTGGACTCCCGGTCGGGGATCAACTGTTTTTT.

This clone has more than one count but fewer than ten. V and J are TRBV7-9 and TRBJ2-7, with D perhaps TRBD1 (6 bases). The CDR3 spans 16 residues. Germline CDR1 reads SEHNR; CDR2 reads FQNEAQ (reference sequence). V lost 1 base, J lost 3 bases, and 16 bases lay in between. CDR3 nucleotides: TGTGCCAGCAGCTTAGTGTTCCAGACAGGAGTCTACGAGCAGTACTTC. It yields the protein CASSLVFQTGVYEQYF. Variable domain in full (rest from reference TRBV7-9 and TRBJ2-7): DTGVSQNPRHKITKRGQNVTFRCDPISEHNRLYWYRQTLGQGPEFLTYFQNEAQLEKSRLLSDRFSAERPKGSFSTLEIQRTEQGDSAMYLCASSLVFQTGVYEQYFGPGTRLTVT.

V usage is TRBV4-2 and J usage is TRBJ1-6; possible D gene TRBD1, 6 bases. The germline V gene has CDR1 LGHNA and CDR2 YNFKEQ. V dropped 5 bases and J dropped 6 bases, with 11 bases sitting between them. This CDR3 has 14 amino acids. The CDR3 nucleotides are TGTGCCAGCAGCTCCGACAGGAGTAATTCACCCCTCCACTTT. Its protein product is CASSSDRSNSPLHF.

The chain has TRBV30 and TRBJ2-6; TRBD1 is a possible D gene (7 bases). Looked up from germline, CDR1 is GTSNPN and CDR2 is SVGIG (reference sequence). The CDR3 length is 20 residues. V dropped 0 bases and J dropped 0 bases, with 21 bases sitting between them. DNA for the CDR3: TGTGCCTGGAGTGTAAGAACGAGGCAGGGGGAGGTCTCTGGGGCCAACGTCCTGACTTTC. It is translated as CAWSVRTRQGEVSGANVLTF.

In its sample, this clone was seen a few times. The V gene is TRBV9, the J gene TRBJ2-7; weak D call: TRBD1 (6 bases). CDR1 SGDLS and CDR2 YYNGEE come from the germline V gene. The CDR3 covers 15 residues. V lost 0 bases to trimming and J lost 3 bases, with 13 bases between them. The CDR3 is CASSVDPQGGYEQYF. CDR3 coding DNA: TGTGCCAGCAGCGTAGACCCACAAGGGGGCTACGAGCAGTACTTC.

The chain employs TRBV30 and TRBJ1-5, with D perhaps matching TRBD1 (6 bases). The V end was cut by 5 bases, the J end by 7 bases, with 15 bases between. The CDR3 is 13 amino acids. Germline values: CDR1 GTSNPN, CDR2 SVGIG (reference sequence). CDR3 in amino acids: CAWQDSSHQPQHF. DNA for the CDR3: TGTGCCTGGCAGGACAGTTCCCACCAGCCCCAGCATTTT.

CDR3 in amino acids: CASSQLAFGTDTQYF. As DNA, the CDR3 is TGCGCCAGCAGCCAATTAGCGTTCGGCACAGATACGCAGTATTTT. The rearrangement links TRBV4-3 to TRBJ2-3; D may be TRBD2 (5 bases). The V gene lost 2 bases and the J gene lost 1 base, with 10 bases spanning the gap. The germline V gene encodes CDR1 LGHNA and CDR2 YSLEER. CDR3 length equals 15 residues.

The rearrangement joins TRBV4-3 to TRBJ1-3; the D is unclear. V dropped 0 bases and J dropped 0 bases, with 9 bases sitting between them. Germline V CDR1 and CDR2: LGHNA, YSLEER. There are 16 residues in the CDR3. CDR3 region: CASSQEVSSSGNTIYF. CDR3 sequence (DNA): TGCGCCAGCAGCCAAGAGGTATCCAGCTCTGGAAACACCATATATTTT.

The chain uses TRBV29-1 and TRBJ2-1; TRBD2 matches 9 bases. The CDR3 covers 18 residues. Trimming took 5 bases from V and 2 from J; bases not matched to a gene: 16. Germline loops: CDR1 SQVTM, CDR2 ANQGSEA. Here the CDR3 DNA reads TGCAGCGTTTCGGCTGGAGGGATCGGGACTAGCACCTACAATGAGCAGTTCTTC. This codes for CSVSAGGIGTSTYNEQFF.

The chain is built from TRBV5-1 and TRBJ2-1; 10 nucleotides match TRBD2. The CDR3 extends over 15 amino acids. The germline CDR1 and CDR2 sequences are SGHRS and YFSETQ. V shed 3 bases, J shed 0 bases, and the junction held 0 bases outside the gene matches. CDR3 loop: CASSSSGSSYNEQFF. DNA for the CDR3: TGCGCCAGCAGCTCTAGCGGGAGCTCCTACAATGAGCAGTTCTTC.

V gene TRBV30 combines with J gene TRBJ2-3, with 8 bases that match TRBD2. The V gene end was trimmed by 5 bases and the J gene end by 2 bases; junction bases not matched to a gene: 9. The CDR3 totals 15 residues. Germline V gene data show CDR1 as GTSNPN and CDR2 as SVGIG (reference sequence). This chain's CDR3 is CAWLGAGGTTDTQYF. DNA of the CDR3: TGTGCCTGGTTAGGGGCGGGAGGTACCACAGATACGCAGTATTTT.

This clone came up a few times. The rearrangement links TRBV6-6 to TRBJ1-1; 9 bases are shared with TRBD1. The CDR3 has 15 residues. Germline V gene lookup returns CDR1 MNHNY and CDR2 SVGAGI (reference sequence). The ends lost 4 bases at V and 5 bases at J; junction bases unmatched: 8. DNA of the CDR3: TGTGCCAGCAGTTTAACAGGGGGCTTGGTTACTGAAGCTTTCTTT. It is translated as CASSLTGGLVTEAFF.